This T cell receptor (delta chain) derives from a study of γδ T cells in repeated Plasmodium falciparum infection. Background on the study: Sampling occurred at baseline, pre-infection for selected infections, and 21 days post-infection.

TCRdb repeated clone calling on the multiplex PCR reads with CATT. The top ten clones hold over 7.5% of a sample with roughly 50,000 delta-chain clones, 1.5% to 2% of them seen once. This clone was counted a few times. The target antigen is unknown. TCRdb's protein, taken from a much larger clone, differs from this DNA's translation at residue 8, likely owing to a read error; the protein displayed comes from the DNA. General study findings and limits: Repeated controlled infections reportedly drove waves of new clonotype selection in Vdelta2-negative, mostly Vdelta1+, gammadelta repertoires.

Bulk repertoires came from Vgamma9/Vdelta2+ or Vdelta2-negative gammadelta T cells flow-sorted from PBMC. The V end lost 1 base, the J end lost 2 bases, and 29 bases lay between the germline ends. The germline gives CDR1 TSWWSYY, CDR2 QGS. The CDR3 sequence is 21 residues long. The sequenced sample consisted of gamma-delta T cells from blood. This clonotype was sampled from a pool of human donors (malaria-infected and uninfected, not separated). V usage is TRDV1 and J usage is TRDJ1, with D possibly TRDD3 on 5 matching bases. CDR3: CALGEPTASIIINRGTDKLIF. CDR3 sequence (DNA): TGTGCTCTTGGGGAACCCACCGCTAGTATAATAATTAATCGGGGGACCGATAAACTCATCTTT.